This T cell receptor beta chain was sequenced during a study of cytomegalovirus exposure and HLA in healthy donors (dated by TCRdb to the late 2010s). In the study overall: An earlier analysis of approximately 640 of the donors reported 250 to 350 Gb of sequence data and roughly 100 million unique TCR beta sequences from 150 million to 200 million T cells. Around 330 gigabases of sequencing data and approximately 91 million unique TCR sequences made up an early release that covered under 750 HLA-typed donors. The genetic ancestry cluster associated with self-reported Caucasian donors included 65% to 90% of the roughly 400 genotyped donors. The study was designed to test whether signatures of past pathogen exposure could be identified by cataloging public T cell receptors. The T cell repertoires of 666 subjects were profiled by immunosequencing and related to cytomegalovirus serostatus. In addition to the first cohort of 650 to 750 subjects, a separate validation cohort of 120 different subjects was used. High-throughput TCR immunosequencing, statistical association of individual TCRs with disease status, and machine learning were combined to predict cytomegalovirus infection status. A later analysis re-analyzed previously published TCR beta repertoires from roughly 690 donors and added high-resolution HLA genotyping to study TCR occurrence patterns. In the later analysis, no new phenotypic data were used to find candidate immune exposures; instead, reliance was placed on TCR beta sequences and their occurrence across donors. In an earlier analysis of 500 to 650 of the donors, high-throughput TCR beta sequencing was used to judge whether each TCR beta V gene segment behaved as functional or pseudogenic. Donor age, sex, ethnicity and CMV serostatus were compiled together with the repertoire data. Genome-wide SNP genotypes for about three fifths of the roughly 670 donors were used in a later genetic analysis, which treated that subset as a discovery cohort. All discovery cohort repertoires had been generated on a single sequencing platform. HLA typing covered class I and class II loci at four-digit resolution. Typing coverage varied by locus: roughly 620-640 donors for A, B, C, DRB1 and DQB1; about 520 for DQA1; about 600 for DPA1; around 490 for DPB1. About 5 DR-DQ haplotypes were handled as single units for association and clustering, since linkage in the cohort was strong. Among some 400 genotyped donors of the cohort, an average of approximately 230,000 unique TCR beta nucleotide sequences were sequenced per donor, roughly 18% of them non-productive. Here is what the overall study found, with its caveats: Linkage disequilibrium might explain the correlated functional status among segregating V segments, but an unknown experimental factor could not be ruled out. Most TCR sequences were observed very rarely across donors, whereas some public TCRs were present in many individuals. In a later analysis, most CMV-associated TCR beta chains were found to appear HLA-restricted, with HLA associations seemingly driven largely by CMV exposure. A cluster of highly shared sequence variants was judged likely to be a technical artifact of the sequencing pipeline. The authors suggested that the approach could potentially be generalized to other disease states and immunological phenotypes. Specific HLA alleles were associated with roughly 16,000 TCR beta sequences at a false discovery rate of 0.05 in a later analysis. A further reported finding was that TCR beta sequences accurately predicted the HLA-A and HLA-B alleles for most subjects in the first cohort. The presence/absence analyses assumed that sequencing depth was roughly uniform across donors, and that assumption may not be true. Broadly in line with IMGT annotations, most TCR beta V segments showed up in productive rearrangements about 87% or about 30% of the time in an earlier analysis of a few hundred of the donors. Three of the identified cytomegalovirus-associated TCR beta chains were confirmed in vitro to be specific for cytomegalovirus antigens. A later genetic analysis associated a missense DCLRE1C variant with V-gene and J-gene trimming of TCR beta chains, and an independent cohort replicated the association. The 87-base-pair reads could not distinguish some IMGT-functional V segments, including TRBV6-2 and TRBV6-3, so those segments were excluded. Assigning TCR associations to individual alleles was difficult when HLA alleles, especially DR and DQ, strongly co-occurred. Approximately 16 rarely observed V segments, including chromosome 9 orphons, were excluded from the earlier analysis of about 600 of the donors because counts were too low. HLA typing was unavailable for some donors at each locus, so association tests used only the typed subset. This cohort had only TCR beta chains sequenced, and the lack of alpha or paired-chain data limited which features could be detected. Several of the top co-occurrence clusters appeared to be linked to parvovirus B19, influenza, CMV and Epstein-Barr virus, according to a later analysis. A later genetic analysis reported fewer N-insertions in productive TCRs among donors in an Asian-associated ancestry cluster than the roughly 670-donor mean. In a later analysis, HLA-associated TCR beta chains were found to be more clonally expanded and to have lower generation probabilities than equally common non-associated chains. The study gave a list of roughly 150 TCR beta chains associated with cytomegalovirus. The classifier was reported to diagnose cytomegalovirus status with high specificity and sensitivity in both the original cohort and the validation cohort. For the cohort, immune exposure information was limited to CMV serostatus. A later analysis found that TCR association rates varied across HLA loci, with DRB1 alleles showing the most associated TCRs and HLA-C alleles the fewest.

CDR1 is given as SGHVS and CDR2 as FNYEAQ, both from the germline V gene. V was cut back by 6 bases and J by 5 bases, leaving a gap of 10 bases between them. Counted from cysteine to phenylalanine, this CDR3 has 12 amino acids. Just the 36-base CDR3 DNA is kept, in frame starting at base 1. In total, approximately 700 healthy bone marrow donors made up the cohort. At the time of sampling, all cohort members were nominally healthy, though unrecorded immune exposures were likely present. The donor was CMV seronegative and was included in the group of 352 seronegative cohort members. A peripheral blood sample was collected from each donor, and TCR beta sequencing was performed on peripheral blood mononuclear cells. The Qiagen DNeasy Blood Extraction Kit was used to extract genomic DNA from the blood cell samples. Comments on this clone: The antigen this receptor binds is unknown. Per-nucleotide qualities are absent, and no much larger clonotype sits a single base away.

The library was made by the immunoSEQ multiplex PCR assay. For the multiplex PCR, a mixture combining 60 forward primers for TCR Vbeta segments and 13 reverse primers for TCR Jbeta segments was used. A multiplex PCR assay on genomic DNA amplified the CDR3 region of rearranged TCR beta genes. Amplified TCR beta libraries were sequenced as 87-base-pair reads on the Illumina HiSeq System. Per the source publication's procedure: In a later analysis, 70 million to 95 million unique TCR beta chains were counted across the approximately 670 repertoires, and approximately 11 million of these chains were shared by at least two donors. A nearest-neighbor algorithm error-corrected the raw reads and collapsed the reads into unique sequences, merging closely related sequences to remove PCR and sequencing errors. To assign V, D and J gene segments, CDR3 sequences were aligned to IMGT reference sequences. For a sequence to be retained, at least a six-nucleotide match to both a V gene segment and a J gene segment was required. Rearrangements were called productive when the CDR3 lacked stop codons and stayed in frame with V and J; all others were non-productive. Following IMGT convention, CDR3 was defined as the stretch from the second conserved V-encoded cysteine up to the conserved J-encoded phenylalanine. The earlier analysis of 450 to 750 of the donors excluded any sequence lacking an unambiguous match to a single V gene segment. In an earlier analysis of 587 of the donors, a V segment was called functional when productive rearrangements were above 56.7%, and segregating when the standard deviation between donors exceeded 5%. A statistical classification framework was built for diagnosing cytomegalovirus status from the catalog of TCR beta chain sequences. A later analysis assigned V and J genes by comparing TCR nucleotide sequences with IMGT/GENE-DB human TR gene sequences. The TCRdist pipeline was used in a later analysis to assign CDR3 sequences and most-parsimonious VDJ recombination scenarios. In a later analysis, every TCR beta chain was defined by the combination of its CDR3 amino acid sequence and its V-gene family, and reads without a unique V-gene family were dropped. To address suspected cross-contamination and a sequencing artifact, a later analysis removed a few hundred highly shared, low-generation-probability nucleotide sequences. In a later analysis, a clonal expansion index for each public chain was calculated from normalized within-repertoire ranks of inferred template counts. In a later analysis, generation probabilities were computed using a VDJ recombination model fitted to out-of-frame rearrangements, and the results were checked against IGoR. A later analysis scored TCR-TCR, TCR-HLA and TCR-CMV co-occurrence with hypergeometric tests, applying a repertoire-size bias correction to TCR pairs. In a later analysis, false discovery rates were estimated by permuting HLA or CMV assignments 20 times. In a later analysis, co-occurring TCRs were grouped using DBSCAN, and TCRdist sequence similarity was added for clustering within HLA-allele-positive subsets. Repertoires with fewer than 30,000 or more than 120,000 public chains, plus five repertoires with anomalous nucleotide sharing, were excluded from co-occurrence clustering. TCRdb took over this immuneACCESS table, retaining in-frame rearrangements with V and J assigned. Such tables are incomplete; in checked studies, under half of the missing clones stem from an unresolved V gene, and the remainder is unexplained. The DNA was the basis for D and trimming; V, J and clone size are from that table. Present in this sample are about 180,000 clones, around three quarters of which were seen just once. Together, the top ten hold approximately 2% of the sample.

This sequence originates from a woman in her 30s in good health and CMV-seronegative. Sequencing was carried out using PBMCs. Recombination linked TRBV7-6 to TRBJ2-5; D gene: possibly TRBD2, on 6 matching bases. The CDR3 reads CASRPGGETQYF. The DNA sequence is given as TGTGCCAGCAGGCCAGGAGGGGAGACCCAGTACTTC.